Each of the 8 T cell receptor beta chains below was sequenced from the same sample in a study of shared clonotypes between healthy human individuals. Naive CD8 cells lacked CD45RO, underwent positive selection for CCR7 and left out terminally differentiated effector memory CD45RA+ cells. Here immunoSEQ multiplex PCR was the method, and the copy in TCRdb shows in-frame clones only, minus some. The table has about 2 million clones, about 95% seen once. Sequences were obtained from naive CD8+ T cells sorted from blood. The receptors were gathered from a man between 18 and 29 years old in good health.

The chain couples TRBV5-6 to TRBJ2-7; TRBD1 might be the D (6 bases). The V gene's germline CDR1 is SGHDT and CDR2 YYEEEE. The CDR3 sequence is 16 residues long. V gave up 0 bases and J gave up 7 bases, with 20 bases separating them. The CDR3 DNA reads as TGTGCCAGCAGCTTGGATGCCAGGGGACCCTCTTTGGAGCAGTACTTC. Protein sequence: CASSLDARGPSLEQYF.

The chain has TRBV28 and TRBJ2-4, with 9 positions matching TRBD1. The V gene's germline CDR1 is MDHEN and CDR2 SYDVKM. The CDR3 covers 16 residues. V shed 3 bases and J 5 bases; nucleotides not matched to a gene: 8. CDR3 region: CASSFWGQGPQNIQYF. CDR3 sequence (DNA): TGTGCCAGCAGTTTTTGGGGACAGGGACCCCAAAACATTCAGTACTTC. Full variable domain (remainder filled in from reference TRBV28 and TRBJ2-4): DVKVTQSSRYLVKRTGEKVFLECVQDMDHENMFWYRQDPGLGLRLIYFSYDVKMKEKGDIPEGYSVSREKKERFSLILESASTNQTSMYLCASSFWGQGPQNIQYFGAGTRLSVL.

V and J are TRBV11-2 and TRBJ1-2, with a weak D call TRBD1 (5 bases). The V gene's germline CDR1 is SGHAT and CDR2 FQNNGV. This CDR3 is 15 amino acids long. Trimming removed 5 bases from V and 4 bases from J, with 17 bases in between. Written as DNA, the CDR3 is TGTGCCAGCAGCCCCGGCCCGGGGGGGACCTATGGCTACACCTTC. Amino acids: CASSPGPGGTYGYTF.

Note on this clone: Other DNA sequences within the sample encode an identical CDR3. This sequence joins TRBV7-9 and TRBJ1-1, with a possible D match to TRBD1 (6 bases). Per germline, CDR1 SEHNR and CDR2 FQNEAQ (reference sequence). The CDR3 spans 11 residues. Trimming pared 5 bases from V and 8 bases from J, leaving 9 bases between. This CDR3 is CASSLGTEAFF. CDR3 DNA sequence: TGTGCCAGCAGCCTCGGGACAGAAGCTTTCTTT.

J is TRBJ2-5 and V is TRBV4-1; D perhaps matches TRBD2 (6 bases). Germline V gene data show CDR1 as MGHRA and CDR2 as YSYEKL. Trimming cost V 0 bases and J 1 base, with 15 bases left between them. The CDR3 length is 17 residues. The CDR3 nucleotides are TGCGCCAGCAGCCAAGAGCTGGAGGGGCGCTCCCAAGAGACCCAGTACTTC. This translates into CASSQELEGRSQETQYF.

The rearrangement links TRBV4-2 to TRBJ1-1, with D unresolved. With 1 base removed from V and 2 bases from J, the gap between germline ends came to 14 bases. The germline CDR1 and CDR2 sequences are LGHNA and YNFKEQ. This CDR3 is 16 amino acids long. The CDR3 DNA reads as TGTGCCAGCAGCCAAGGGGTATCGCTCCTTAACACTGAAGCTTTCTTT. Translating it yields CASSQGVSLLNTEAFF.

This chain connects TRBV14 to TRBJ1-4; D is ambiguous. The CDR3 loop spans 15 amino acids. Trimming left V 3 bases short and J 4 bases short, with 12 bases between. The germline CDR1 and CDR2 sequences are SGHDN and FVKESK. The CDR3 nucleotides read TGTGCCAGCAGCCAGGGAGCTACCCTTAATGAAAAACTGTTTTTT. As protein: CASSQGATLNEKLFF.

The count of this clone is one. The V call is TRBV5-8, the J call TRBJ2-7; D might be TRBD1 (6 bases). Looked up from germline, CDR1 is SGHTS and CDR2 is YDEGEE. The CDR3 runs 16 residues. With 4 bases removed from V and 4 bases from J, the gap between germline ends came to 21 bases. The chain's CDR3 is CASSGGIAGDAYEQYF. DNA of the CDR3: TGTGCCAGCAGCGGAGGAATTGCAGGGGATGCGTACGAGCAGTACTTC.